This T cell receptor (beta chain) was sequenced during a study of regulatory T cells in long-lasting Graves disease. With iRepertoire HTBI primers and Arm-PCR of CDR3 regions, TCR beta libraries were built. TCRdb independently ran MiXCR on the multiplex PCR reads; one entry per CDR3 protein. The sample lists a few hundred thousand distinct CDR3 sequences, more than 15% occurring once. V shed 7 bases and J 6 bases; nucleotides not matched to a gene: 10. CDR1 and CDR2 from the germline V gene are LGHNA and YNFKEQ. There are 14 residues in the CDR3. This clonotype was observed at least ten times. Time point denoted: newly diagnosed GD, antithyroid drugs for less than 3 months. The TCR library was made from RNA extracted from PBMCs. The sample was also linked to a second study, of T cells in Graves' hyperthyroidism and ophthalmopathy.

The sequence was collected from a woman aged 30 to 39 with Graves disease. The sample consisted of peripheral blood mononuclear cells (PBMCs), taken at new diagnosis, from a patient treated with antithyroid drugs. The V call is TRBV4-2, the J call TRBJ2-3, with 7 nucleotides matching TRBD2. The CDR3 here is CASIGLGEPDTQYF. In nucleotides, the CDR3 is TGTGCCAGCATAGGACTAGGAGAACCCGATACGCAGTATTTT.